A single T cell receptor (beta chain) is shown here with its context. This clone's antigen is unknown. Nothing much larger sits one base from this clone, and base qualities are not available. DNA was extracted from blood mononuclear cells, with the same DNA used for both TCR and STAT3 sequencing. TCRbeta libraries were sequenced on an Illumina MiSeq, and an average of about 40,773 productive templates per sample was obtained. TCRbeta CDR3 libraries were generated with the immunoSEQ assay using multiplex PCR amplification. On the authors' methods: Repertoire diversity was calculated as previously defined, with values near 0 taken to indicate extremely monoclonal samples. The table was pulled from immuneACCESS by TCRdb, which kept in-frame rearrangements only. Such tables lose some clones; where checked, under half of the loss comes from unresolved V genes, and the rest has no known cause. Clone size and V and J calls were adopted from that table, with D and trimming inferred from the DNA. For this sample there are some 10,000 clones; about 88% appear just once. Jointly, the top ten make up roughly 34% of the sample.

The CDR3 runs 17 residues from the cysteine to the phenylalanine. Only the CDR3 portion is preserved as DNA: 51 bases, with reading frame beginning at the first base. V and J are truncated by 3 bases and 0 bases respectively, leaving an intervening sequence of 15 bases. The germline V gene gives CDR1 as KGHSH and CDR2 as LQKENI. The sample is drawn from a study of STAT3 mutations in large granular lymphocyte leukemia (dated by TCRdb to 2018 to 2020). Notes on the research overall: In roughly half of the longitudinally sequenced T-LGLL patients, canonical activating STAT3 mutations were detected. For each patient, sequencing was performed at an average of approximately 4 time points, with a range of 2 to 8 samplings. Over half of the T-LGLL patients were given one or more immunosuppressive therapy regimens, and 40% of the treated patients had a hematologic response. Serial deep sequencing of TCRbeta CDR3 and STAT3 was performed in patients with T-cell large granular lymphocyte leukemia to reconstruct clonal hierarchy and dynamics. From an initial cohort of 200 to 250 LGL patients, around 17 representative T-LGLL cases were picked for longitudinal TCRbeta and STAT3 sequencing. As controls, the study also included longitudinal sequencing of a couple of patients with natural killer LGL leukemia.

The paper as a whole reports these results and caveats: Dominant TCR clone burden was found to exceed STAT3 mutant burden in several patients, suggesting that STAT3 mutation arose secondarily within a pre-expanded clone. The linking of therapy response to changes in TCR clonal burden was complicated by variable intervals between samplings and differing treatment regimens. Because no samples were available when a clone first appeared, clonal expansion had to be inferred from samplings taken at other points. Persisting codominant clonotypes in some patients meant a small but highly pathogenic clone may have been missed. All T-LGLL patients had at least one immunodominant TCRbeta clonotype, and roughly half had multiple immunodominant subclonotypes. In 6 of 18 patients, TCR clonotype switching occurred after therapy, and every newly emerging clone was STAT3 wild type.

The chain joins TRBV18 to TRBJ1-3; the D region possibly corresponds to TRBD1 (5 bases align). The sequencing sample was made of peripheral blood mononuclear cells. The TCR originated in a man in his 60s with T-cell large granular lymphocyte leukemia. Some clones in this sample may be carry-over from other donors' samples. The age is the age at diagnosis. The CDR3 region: CASSPIQGRNSGNTIYF. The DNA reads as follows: TGTGCCAGCTCACCTATCCAGGGCCGCAACTCTGGAAACACCATATATTTT.